These T cell receptor beta chains were read from a single sample in a study of regulatory T cells in long-lasting Graves disease. TCRdb ran MiXCR on the reads and lists one entry per CDR3 protein. This table holds more than 400 distinct CDR3 sequences, roughly 81% found once. Sample: peripheral blood mononuclear cells (PBMCs), taken with antithyroid drug treatment, in newly diagnosed or persistent Graves disease (not recorded which). The receptors originated from a woman aged 25-40 years with Graves disease. The CDR3 runs from the conserved cysteine through the conserved F or W. The D gene is left open where the match is weak. Some rows mark clone size as missing; the rest say once, few, many or name a class of expanded clone.

cdr3_length	v_call	clone_size	d_call	j_call	cdr3_aa	cdr3_nt
14	TRBV2	NA	NA	TRBJ1-4	CASNTGTANEKLFF	TGTGCCAGCAATACCGGGACGGCAAATGAAAAACTGTTTTTT
20	TRBV23-1	NA	TRBD1	TRBJ2-6	CASSLPPRDRASSGANVRTF	TGCGCCAGCAGTCTCCCCCCCCGGGACAGGGCTTCCTCTGGGGCCAACGTCCGGACTTTC
14	TRBV19	NA	TRBD1	TRBJ2-4	CASRQTGTGLIQYF	TGTGCCAGTAGGCAGACCGGGACAGGCCTCATTCAGTACTTC
16	TRBV19	few	TRBD1	TRBJ1-2	CASSSYRDRVVRGYTF	TGTGCCAGTAGTTCCTACCGGGACAGGGTTGTTCGGGGCTACACCTTC
12	TRBV15	NA	NA	TRBJ2-3	CATSPLGDTQYF	TGTGCCACCTCACCCTTGGGAGATACGCAGTATTTT
16	TRBV20-1	NA	TRBD2	TRBJ2-3	CSALRGGRSSTDTQYF	TGCAGTGCTTTGAGAGGCGGGAGGTCGAGCACAGATACGCAGTATTTT
11	TRBV28	NA	NA	TRBJ1-4	CASSTVLQLFF	TGTGCCAGCAGTACGGTCCTTCAACTGTTTTTT
13	TRBV2	few	TRBD1	TRBJ2-1	CASSWDRRNEQFF	TGTGCCAGCAGTTGGGACAGGCGTAATGAGCAGTTCTTC
13	TRBV28	NA	NA	TRBJ2-7	CASRVNRAYEQYF	TGTGCCAGCAGGGTTAACAGGGCCTACGAGCAGTACTTC
16	TRBV11-2	NA	NA	TRBJ2-3	CASSLVHTLSTDTQYF	TGTGCCAGCAGCTTAGTTCACACACTAAGCACAGATACGCAGTATTTT
17	TRBV7-2	NA	NA	TRBJ2-1	CASSHLLGQGFVIEQFF	TGTGCCAGCAGCCACCTCCTGGGGCAGGGTTTCGTCATTGAGCAGTTCTTC
15	TRBV19	NA	NA	TRBJ1-5	CASRTGGASNQPQHF	TGTGCCAGTAGAACAGGAGGGGCCAGCAATCAGCCCCAGCATTTT
15	TRBV28	NA	TRBD1	TRBJ1-1	CASSATGTGFTEAFF	TGTGCCAGCAGTGCCACCGGGACAGGGTTCACTGAAGCTTTCTTT
17	TRBV6-6	NA	NA	TRBJ1-5	CASSYSRKPDSNQPQHF	TGTGCCAGCAGTTACTCGAGGAAACCCGATAGCAATCAGCCCCAGCATTTT
17	TRBV11-1	once	NA	TRBJ2-6	CASSVLRSGAGANVLTF	TGTGCCAGCAGCGTCCTCCGTTCGGGCGCTGGGGCCAACGTCCTGACTTTC
16	TRBV24-1	NA	TRBD2	TRBJ2-1	CATSEASGGTYNEQFF	TGTGCCACCAGTGAAGCAAGCGGGGGAACCTACAATGAGCAGTTCTTC
15	TRBV28	few	NA	TRBJ1-6	CASSSVMGANSPLHF	TGTGCCAGCAGTTCCGTTATGGGGGCAAATTCACCCCTCCACTTT
14	TRBV28	NA	NA	TRBJ1-1	CASTLGQVNTEAFF	TGTGCCAGCACTCTGGGGCAGGTGAACACTGAAGCTTTCTTT
14	TRBV20-1	NA	TRBD1	TRBJ1-6	CSARGRGLSSPLHF	TGCAGTGCTAGGGGGAGGGGGCTAAGTTCACCCCTCCACTTT
13	TRBV20-1	NA	TRBD1	TRBJ2-1	CSARRTGSGEQFF	TGCAGTGCTAGAAGGACAGGGTCGGGTGAGCAGTTCTTC
12	TRBV19	NA	NA	TRBJ2-1	CASSFGFHEQFF	TGTGCCAGTAGCTTTGGGTTCCATGAGCAGTTCTTC
13	TRBV28	NA	NA	TRBJ2-1	CASSYKSYNEQFF	TGTGCCAGCAGTTACAAGAGCTACAATGAGCAGTTCTTC
13	TRBV12-3/TRBV12-4	once	NA	TRBJ1-3	CASSLAPPPDTYF	TGTGCCAGCAGTTTAGCGCCGCCACCCGATACATATTTT
15	TRBV30	NA	TRBD1	TRBJ2-1	CAWSPQGAGYNEQFF	TGTGCCTGGAGCCCCCAGGGGGCCGGTTACAATGAGCAGTTCTTC
16	TRBV5-1	NA	NA	TRBJ2-3	CASSVRGALFTDTQYF	TGCGCCAGCAGCGTCCGGGGAGCCTTGTTCACAGATACGCAGTATTTT
15	TRBV14	once	NA	TRBJ1-1	CASSPERQSRTEAFF	TGTGCCAGCAGCCCGGAACGACAGTCGAGGACTGAAGCTTTCTTT
15	TRBV14	NA	NA	TRBJ1-3	CASSPDWESGNTIYF	TGTGCCAGCAGCCCCGATTGGGAGTCTGGAAACACCATATATTTT
14	TRBV3-1	NA	NA	TRBJ2-1	CASSQSGRANEQFF	TGTGCCAGCAGCCAGAGTGGCAGGGCCAATGAGCAGTTCTTC
14	TRBV11-1	NA	NA	TRBJ1-2	CASSLGQMNYGYTF	TGTGCCAGCAGCTTAGGTCAAATGAACTATGGCTACACCTTC
13	TRBV28	NA	NA	TRBJ1-1	CASSLQVNTEAFF	TGTGCCAGCAGTCTCCAGGTGAACACTGAAGCTTTCTTT
12	TRBV15	NA	NA	TRBJ2-7	CATSRTNYEQYF	TGTGCCACCAGCAGAACTAACTACGAGCAGTACTTC
11	TRBV6-2/TRBV6-3	NA	NA	TRBJ2-7	CASSYGREQYF	TGTGCCAGCAGTTACGGCCGGGAGCAGTACTTC
15	TRBV28	NA	TRBD2	TRBJ2-7	CASSLSGSRAYEQYF	TGTGCCAGCAGCCTTAGCGGGAGTAGGGCCTACGAGCAGTACTTC
11	TRBV29-1	NA	NA	TRBJ1-4	CAAGYGEKLFF	TGCGCCGCCGGTTACGGTGAAAAACTGTTTTTT
13	TRBV11-2	NA	NA	TRBJ1-2	CASSHHSSYGYTF	TGTGCCAGCAGCCATCACAGCAGCTATGGCTACACCTTC
13	TRBV7-6	NA	NA	TRBJ1-6	CASSLEQNSPLHF	TGTGCCAGCAGCTTAGAACAGAATTCACCCCTCCACTTT
14	TRBV5-4	NA	NA	TRBJ2-1	CASSLAGLYNEQFF	TGTGCCAGCAGCTTGGCCGGACTATACAATGAGCAGTTCTTC
15	TRBV19	few	TRBD1	TRBJ1-1	CASSIQGALNTEAFF	TGTGCCAGTAGTATACAGGGGGCTCTGAACACTGAAGCTTTCTTT
12	TRBV10-2	few	TRBD1	TRBJ2-7	CAVGTGLYEQYF	TGCGCCGTAGGGACAGGGCTCTACGAGCAGTACTTC
15	TRBV11-2	hyperexpanded	NA	TRBJ2-1	CASSLARGPLNEQFF	TGTGCCAGCAGCTTAGCTAGGGGCCCTCTAAATGAGCAGTTCTTC
13	TRBV10-1	NA	NA	TRBJ2-2	CASSDGNTGELFF	TGCGCCAGCAGTGATGGGAACACCGGGGAGCTGTTTTTT
15	TRBV25-1	few	TRBD1	TRBJ1-4	CASSRQGATNEKLFF	TGTGCCAGCAGTCGTCAGGGGGCTACTAATGAAAAACTGTTTTTT
16	TRBV5-6	NA	NA	TRBJ2-3	CASSLFKGPSTDTQYF	TGTGCCAGCAGCTTGTTCAAGGGACCTAGCACAGATACGCAGTATTTT
13	TRBV27	NA	TRBD1	TRBJ2-7	CASKLTGSSEQYF	TGTGCCAGCAAACTGACAGGGTCGAGCGAGCAGTACTTC
10	TRBV19	NA	NA	TRBJ1-2	CASWGNGYTF	TGTGCCAGCTGGGGGAATGGCTACACCTTC
17	TRBV12-3/TRBV12-4	NA	NA	TRBJ2-2	CASSFGTVTGNTGELFF	TGTGCCAGCAGTTTTGGAACAGTCACAGGGAACACCGGGGAGCTGTTTTTT
15	TRBV11-1	NA	TRBD2	TRBJ2-3	CASSYPTSGVDTQYF	TGTGCCAGCAGCTACCCGACTAGCGGGGTGGATACGCAGTATTTT
19	TRBV11-1	NA	NA	TRBJ2-2	CASSLRRQVLVGDTGELFF	TGTGCCAGCAGCTTAAGGCGACAGGTCCTAGTGGGGGACACCGGGGAGCTGTTTTTT
16	TRBV7-3	NA	NA	TRBJ2-2	CASSLTTGRGAGELFF	TGTGCCAGCAGCTTAACGACAGGGCGGGGAGCCGGGGAGCTGTTTTTT
14	TRBV29-1	NA	NA	TRBJ1-2	CSVEDIAGRDGYTF	TGCAGCGTTGAAGATATCGCAGGGAGGGATGGCTACACCTTC
17	TRBV7-9	NA	TRBD1	TRBJ1-4	CASSPGQGEANGEKLFF	TGTGCCAGCAGCCCCGGACAGGGAGAGGCTAATGGTGAAAAACTGTTTTTT
11	TRBV19	NA	NA	TRBJ2-1	CASSKAGEQFF	TGTGCCAGTAGTAAAGCTGGAGAGCAGTTCTTC
16	TRBV28	NA	TRBD2	TRBJ2-1	CASRALALSSYNEQFF	TGTGCCAGCAGGGCACTAGCGCTTAGCTCCTACAATGAGCAGTTCTTC
12	TRBV28	NA	NA	TRBJ2-1	CASGALASEQFF	TGTGCCAGCGGGGCGCTAGCTTCCGAGCAGTTCTTC
16	TRBV28	NA	NA	TRBJ1-6	CASSVGSGSYNSPLHF	TGTGCCAGCAGTGTGGGGAGTGGGTCCTATAATTCACCCCTCCACTTT
14	TRBV14	once	NA	TRBJ2-5	CASSQDMGQETQYF	TGTGCCAGCAGCCAAGATATGGGACAAGAGACCCAGTACTTC
15	TRBV6-1	NA	TRBD1	TRBJ2-5	CASRWGTGGRETQYF	TGTGCCAGCCGATGGGGGACAGGGGGCCGGGAGACCCAGTACTTC